Listed here are 10 T cell receptor beta chains from one sample, sequenced in a study of cytomegalovirus exposure and HLA in healthy donors. The PCR contained 60 Vbeta and 13 Jbeta primers. Here immunoSEQ multiplex PCR was the method, and the copy in TCRdb shows in-frame clones only, minus some. The sample carries just over 95,000 clones, 77% recorded once. The source material was PBMCs. These receptors were obtained from a middle-aged woman in good health and CMV-seronegative.

This clone has just a few counts. The chain has TRBV4-2 and TRBJ2-3; D perhaps matches TRBD1 (5 bases). V shed 8 bases and J shed 4 bases, with 19 bases lying between them. The CDR3 contains 15 residues. From germline, CDR1 is LGHNA and CDR2 YNFKEQ. Written as DNA, the CDR3 is TGTGCCAGCTCAAAAGAGCACAGGTTCGCAGATACGCAGTATTTT. It specifies CASSKEHRFADTQYF.

In its sample, this clone was seen once. This sequence joins TRBV6-5 and TRBJ1-1, with unresolved D. Germline V gives CDR1 MNHEY, CDR2 SVGAGI. Trimming shortened V by 2 bases and J by 1 base, and 5 bases separated the two germline ends. The CDR3 consists of 13 residues. The CDR3 region is CASSYGRNTEAFF. As DNA, the CDR3 is TGTGCCAGCAGTTACGGGAGGAACACTGAAGCTTTCTTT.

The chain joins TRBV6-4 to TRBJ2-6, with a possible D match to TRBD1 (6 bases). This CDR3 is 19 amino acids long. V was pared by 8 bases and J by 0 bases, with 23 bases between. Germline V gene sequence: CDR1 MRHNA, CDR2 SNTAGT. As DNA, the CDR3 is TGTGCCAGCTCCCCACAGGGTCAGGTAGGGTCCTCTGGGGCCAACGTCCTGACTTTC. Protein product: CASSPQGQVGSSGANVLTF.

The sample holds one count of this clone. This chain connects TRBV5-4 to TRBJ1-1, with D tentatively TRBD1 (5 bases). Germline values: CDR1 SGHNT, CDR2 YYREEE (reference sequence). This CDR3 spans 16 amino acids. The V end lost 4 bases, the J end lost 1 base, and 17 bases lay between the germline ends. Here the CDR3 reads CASSLWEGLGNTEAFF. The DNA of the CDR3 is TGTGCCAGCAGCCTTTGGGAGGGGCTAGGGAACACTGAAGCTTTCTTT.

The gene calls are TRBV4-1 and TRBJ1-5; 7 bases match TRBD1. CDR3 size: 18 residues. Germline V CDR1 and CDR2: MGHRA, YSYEKL. Trimming removed 4 bases from V and 0 bases from J; junction bases left unmatched: 12. CDR3 amino acids: CASSPSQTGSHSNQPQHF. In DNA, the CDR3 is TGCGCCAGCAGCCCATCGCAGACAGGGTCTCATAGCAATCAGCCCCAGCATTTT.

The chain is built from TRBV5-5 and TRBJ1-2, with a tentative D call TRBD1 (5 bases). Trimming removed 1 base from V and 1 base from J, with 11 bases in between. Germline CDR1 SGHKS, CDR2 YYEKEE (reference sequence). The CDR3 contains 15 residues. CDR3 amino acids: CASSLNTGVNYGYTF. The CDR3 region has the DNA TGTGCCAGCAGCTTGAACACAGGAGTTAACTATGGCTACACCTTC.

V is TRBV7-6 and J is TRBJ2-5; D might be TRBD2 (5 bases). V was trimmed by 1 base and J by 5 bases, leaving 14 bases between them. The CDR3 is 15 amino acids. CDR1 is SGHVS, CDR2 FNYEAQ, per germline. CDR3 residues: CASSLGGASWETQYF. In nucleotides, the CDR3 is TGTGCCAGCAGCTTAGGAGGAGCTAGCTGGGAGACCCAGTACTTC.

This clone was observed a single time. The rearrangement uses TRBV7-9 and TRBJ1-1; D gene ambiguous. The CDR3 covers 12 residues. The germline CDR1 and CDR2 sequences are SEHNR and FQNEAQ (reference sequence). V was cut by 4 bases and J by 7 bases, with 10 bases left in between. CDR3 in amino acids: CASSYRQGEAFF. The CDR3 coding sequence is TGTGCCAGCAGCTACCGACAAGGTGAAGCTTTCTTT. Filled out from reference TRBV7-9 and TRBJ1-1, the complete variable domain reads DTGVSQNPRHKITKRGQNVTFRCDPISEHNRLYWYRQTLGQGPEFLTYFQNEAQLEKSRLLSDRFSAERPKGSFSTLEIQRTEQGDSAMYLCASSYRQGEAFFGQGTRLTVV.

The V gene is TRBV4-2, the J gene TRBJ1-5; TRBD1 might be the D (5 bases). Germline V lookup: CDR1 LGHNA, CDR2 YNFKEQ. V was cut by 0 bases and J by 9 bases, with 15 bases left in between. This CDR3 has 15 residues. The CDR3 loop reads CASSQEARAMGPQHF. The CDR3 coding sequence is TGTGCCAGCAGCCAAGAGGCCAGGGCCATGGGGCCCCAGCATTTT.

This clone showed up just once. V gene TRBV7-8 combines with J gene TRBJ2-7; 7 bases match TRBD1. CDR1 is SGHVS, CDR2 FQNEAQ, per germline. CDR3 size: 15 residues. Losses at the gene ends were 5 bases for V and 2 bases for J; bases not matched to a gene: 9. CDR3 nucleotide sequence: TGTGCCAGCAGCCCCGGGACAGACTCACCCTACGAGCAGTACTTC. Its protein is CASSPGTDSPYEQYF. The whole variable domain, remainder taken from reference TRBV7-8 and TRBJ2-7, is GAGVSQSPRYKVAKRGQDVALRCDPISGHVSLFWYQQALGQGPEFLTYFQNEAQLDKSGLPSDRFFAERPEGSVSTLKIQRTQQEDSAVYLCASSPGTDSPYEQYFGPGTRLTVT.